This T cell receptor beta chain was sequenced for a study of beta chain features in type 1 diabetes. Study-wide points: Moderate but significant shortening of TCRB CDR3s was recorded in all four CD4+ subsets from Type 1 diabetes patients.

Germline values: CDR1 SGHNT, CDR2 YENEEA. This CDR3 is 13 amino acids long. V was pared by 5 bases and J by 4 bases, with 9 bases between. Expressed TCRB transcripts were sequenced because the isolated RNA had all been reverse transcribed beforehand. Profiled with immunoSEQ multiplex PCR; TCRdb holds only in-frame clones, not every one. The sample yields a few hundred thousand clones, about a sixth seen once. Populations obtained by sorting all exceeded 95% purity. Concerning this clone: Its antigen is as yet unknown.

This receptor was obtained from a man aged 25 to 40 with type 1 diabetes. The chain is built from TRBV11-3 and TRBJ2-1, with D possibly being TRBD1 or TRBD2 (5 bases each). Sequenced sample: naive CD4+ T cells from blood. CDR3 in amino acids: CASSRDQYNEQFF. In nucleotides, the CDR3 is TGTGCCAGCAGCCGGGACCAATACAATGAGCAGTTCTTC. Based on the CDR3 plus reference TRBV11-3 and TRBJ2-1, the full variable domain is EAGVVQSPRYKIIEKKQPVAFWCNPISGHNTLYWYLQNLGQGPELLIRYENEEAVDDSQLPKDRFSAERLKGVDSTLKIQPAELGDSAVYLCASSRDQYNEQFFGPGTRLTVL.